These T cell receptor beta chains were read from a single sample in a study of blood T cell repertoires in COVID-19. Produced via immunoSEQ multiplex PCR; TCRdb's table is partial and in-frame only. The data hold around 250,000 clones, with around nine tenths observed a single time. The sequenced sample consisted of peripheral blood. The receptors originated from a woman in her 70s with active or convalescent COVID-19. Both conserved end residues are trimmed from each CDR3.

>TRBJ1-3|TRBV7-2
ASSFFLLSGNTIY
>TRBJ2-3|TRBV19
ASSMWRRGTDTQY
>TRBJ2-7|TRBV10-3
AIGMTGSYEQY
>TRBJ1-5|TRBV4-3
ASSQDLSQPQH
>TRBJ2-1|TRBV21-1
ASSPRRDCHEQF
>TRBJ2-3|TRBV12-3/TRBV12-4
ASSLWGEDTQY
>TRBJ1-4|TRBV21-1
ASSEVNEKLF
>TRBJ2-7|TRBV19
ASSKGQGPYEQY
>TRBJ2-6|TRBV29-1
SVGDRGLSGANVLT
>TRBJ2-3|TRBV6-5
ASSRSPTVVTQY
>TRBJ1-2|TRBV9
ASSGPQGYYGYT
>TRBJ2-6|TRBV2
ASSANSGANVLT
>TRBJ2-5|TRBV7-8
ASSHSRGGQETQY
>TRBJ1-1|TRBV21-1
ASSTPWQLSRGAGTEAF
>TRBJ2-4|TRBV19
ASSISGDYKNIQY
>TRBJ1-2|TRBV28
AIPGQGDYGYT
>TRBJ1-1|TRBV21-1
ASRRGSEAF
>TRBJ1-1|TRBV29-1
RADSGKTSEAF
>TRBJ2-3|TRBV27
ASRATRQGTDTQY
>TRBJ2-7|TRBV27
ASSGRGRARQY
>TRBJ2-1|TRBV7-9
ASSSIAARVSGSYNEQF
>TRBJ1-1|TRBV5-6
ASTLLNTEAF
>TRBJ2-3|TRBV24-1
ATSVSGSPVSTDTQY
>TRBJ1-1|TRBV6-5
ASRNRVNTEAF
>TRBJ1-6|TRBV7-9
ASSLKARNGSPLH
>TRBJ1-4|TRBV3-1/TRBV3-2
ASSQSREKLF
>TRBJ2-1|TRBV20-1
SALLREQF
>TRBJ2-7|TRBV27
ASSSQMRGTDRYEQY
>TRBJ2-1|TRBV9
ASSVVSGGASEQF
>TRBJ1-2|TRBV2
ASSQGAGGYT
>TRBJ1-5|TRBV5-4
ASSLDGTVNEPQH
>TRBJ2-3|TRBV6-4
ASSVGRPADTQY
>TRBJ1-1|TRBV24-1
ATSDPNREKAF
>TRBJ2-5|TRBV10-3
AISESRGQETQY
>TRBJ2-1|TRBV3-1/TRBV3-2
ASSPHTDRDRAF
>TRBJ2-3|TRBV7-2
ASSSGEIRTDTQY